The present entry profiles one T cell receptor (beta chain) with its context. What this receptor recognizes is not known. Per-base quality was not reported, and no clone a single base away is much larger than it. This record belongs to a study of patients and donors after allogeneic stem cell transplantation (dated by TCRdb to 2019 to 2021). To prepare the library, RT-PCR was applied. These reads were obtained on a NextSeq 550. TCRdb reanalyzed the raw reads on its own, using fastp at Q25 for trimming and MiXCR for clone calling, and kept in-frame beta chains. Every entry covers one CDR3 protein and lists the most common genes and DNA from its rows. The sample table shows about 11,000 distinct CDR3 sequences, and less than 25% are seen once. The ten largest clones take up 53% of the sample. The trim is 5 bases for V and 5 bases for J, with a gap of 13 bases between the germline ends. The CDR3 numbers 14 residues from cysteine through phenylalanine. CDR3 DNA is the only sequence kept; it has 42 bases, read in frame from the first base. CDR1 MNHEY and CDR2 SVGAGI are derived from the germline V gene.

Rearrangement joined TRBV6-5 to TRBJ1-5, with a tentative D gene TRBD1 over 6 matching bases. Sequencing was done on a sample of blood, either unsorted or a sorted T cell fraction (not recorded which). The clonotype comes from a human donor who was either an allogeneic HSCT recipient or a stem cell or donor lymphocyte infusion donor (not recorded which). It is not recorded whose cells these are; they may come from a transplant donor. This receptor has the CDR3 CASSTGRFDQPQHF. The DNA sequence is as follows: TGTGCCAGCAGTACAGGGAGGTTCGATCAGCCCCAGCATTTT.